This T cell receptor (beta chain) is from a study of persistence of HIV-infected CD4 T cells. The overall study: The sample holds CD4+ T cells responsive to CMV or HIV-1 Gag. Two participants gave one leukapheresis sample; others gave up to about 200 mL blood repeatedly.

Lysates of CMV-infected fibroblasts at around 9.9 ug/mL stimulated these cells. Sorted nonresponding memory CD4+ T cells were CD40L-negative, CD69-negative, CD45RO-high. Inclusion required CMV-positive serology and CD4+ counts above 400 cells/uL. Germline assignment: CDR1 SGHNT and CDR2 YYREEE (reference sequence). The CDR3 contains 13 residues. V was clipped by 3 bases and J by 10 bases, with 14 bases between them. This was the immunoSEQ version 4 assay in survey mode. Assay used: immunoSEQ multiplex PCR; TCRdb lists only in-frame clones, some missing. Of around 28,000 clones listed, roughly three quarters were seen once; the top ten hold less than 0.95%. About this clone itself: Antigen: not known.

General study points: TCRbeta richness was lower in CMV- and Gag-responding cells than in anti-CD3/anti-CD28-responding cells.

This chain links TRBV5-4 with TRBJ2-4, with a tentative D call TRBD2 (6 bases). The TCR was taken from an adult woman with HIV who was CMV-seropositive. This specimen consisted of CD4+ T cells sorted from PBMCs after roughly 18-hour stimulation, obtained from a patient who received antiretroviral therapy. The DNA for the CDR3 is TGTGCCAGCAGCTACTCTGGGGAGGCGATTCAGTACTTC. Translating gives CASSYSGEAIQYF. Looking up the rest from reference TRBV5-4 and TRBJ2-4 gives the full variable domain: ETGVTQSPTHLIKTRGQQVTLRCSSQSGHNTVSWYQQALGQGPQFIFQYYREEENGRGNFPPRFSGLQFPNYSSELNVNALELDDSALYLCASSYSGEAIQYFGAGTRLSVL.